These 28 T cell receptor beta chains originate from one sample sequenced in a study of T cell responses to AZD1222 COVID-19 vaccine. Using immunoSEQ multiplex PCR, the repertoire was profiled, and TCRdb retains in-frame clones only, with some absent. The table has 200,000 to 300,000 clones, more than 85% seen once. The sample consisted of peripheral blood, taken on day 0 of AZD1222 vaccination. The receptors were gathered from an adult in good health.

The rearrangement uses TRBV28 and TRBJ2-3, with 8 bases aligning to TRBD2. Trimming cost V 5 bases and J 4 bases; bases outside gene matches: 17. Looked up from germline, CDR1 is MDHEN and CDR2 is SYDVKM. This CDR3 is 18 amino acids long. Here the CDR3 reads CASSQPGLEGHQADTQYF. CDR3 nucleotides: TGTGCCAGCAGTCAACCGGGACTAGAGGGCCATCAAGCAGATACGCAGTATTTT.

The chain couples TRBV6-5 to TRBJ1-1; tentatively, D is TRBD1 (6 bases). The germline V gene has CDR1 MNHEY and CDR2 SVGAGI. Trimming took 10 bases from V and 3 from J, leaving 21 bases between them. CDR3 length: 15 residues. The CDR3 coding sequence is TGTGCCACCAACGTAGAGGGGGGCATGTACACTGAAGCTTTCTTT. Amino acids: CATNVEGGMYTEAFF.

The chain recombines TRBV6-5 with TRBJ1-1; no clear D. Germline-derived CDR1 and CDR2 are MNHEY and SVGAGI. The CDR3 loop spans 10 amino acids. The V and J ends lost 6 bases and 11 bases respectively, with 10 bases between them. CDR3 residues: CASRLAGAFF. Written as DNA, the CDR3 is TGTGCCAGCAGACTCGCGGGGGCTTTCTTT.

The chain joins TRBV6-4 to TRBJ2-1; 8 bases are a match to TRBD2. The CDR3 spans 15 residues. Trimming cost V 4 bases and J 3 bases; bases outside gene matches: 5. The V gene's germline CDR1 is MRHNA and CDR2 SNTAGT. The CDR3 nucleotides read TGTGCCAGCAGTGTGAACGGGGGGGACTACAATGAGCAGTTCTTC. Amino acid sequence: CASSVNGGDYNEQFF.

The chain couples TRBV11-2 to TRBJ1-1; perhaps TRBD1 as D (5 bases). V shed 4 bases and J shed 6 bases, with 15 bases lying between them. Germline V gives CDR1 SGHAT, CDR2 FQNNGV. This CDR3 is built from 14 residues. The CDR3 sequence is CASSSPRGVPEAFF. CDR3 coding DNA: TGTGCCAGCAGCTCCCCGCGGGGGGTCCCTGAAGCTTTCTTT.

Concerning this clone: At one end the junction does not follow the germline gene, possibly because of a read error. V is TRBV6-2 or TRBV6-3 and J is TRBJ2-7, with 7 bases aligning to TRBD2. CDR1 is MNHEY, CDR2 SVGEGT, per germline. The CDR3 has 12 residues. DNA of the CDR3: TGTGCCAGCAGTTACTCCCGGGCCCGGGGGGACTTC. It yields the protein CASSYSRARGDF.

The J gene is TRBJ1-1, the V gene TRBV4-1, with 7 bases aligning to TRBD1. This CDR3 is built from 16 residues. CDR1 MGHRA and CDR2 YSYEKL come from the germline V gene. Trimming took 0 bases from V and 2 from J; bases not matched to a gene: 6. CDR3 region: CASSQEGGRANTEAFF. The CDR3, as DNA: TGCGCCAGCAGCCAAGAAGGGGGCAGAGCTAACACTGAAGCTTTCTTT.

The chain employs TRBV28 and TRBJ1-6; tentative D call: TRBD1 (5 bases). CDR3 length: 15 residues. The germline V gene encodes CDR1 MDHEN and CDR2 SYDVKM. Trimming cost V 3 bases and J 9 bases, with 15 bases left between them. CDR3 nucleotide sequence: TGTGCCAGCAGTTTCGACAGCCCCGGGGTTTCACCCCTCCACTTT. Amino acids: CASSFDSPGVSPLHF.

The chain links TRBV5-8 to TRBJ1-2; TRBD1 is a possible D gene (5 bases). The germline V gene encodes CDR1 SGHTS and CDR2 YDEGEE. The CDR3 extends over 17 amino acids. V gave up 1 base and J gave up 6 bases, with 22 bases separating them. The CDR3 DNA follows: TGTGCCAGCAGCTTGCGGACACTACAGTATTATGGGCATGGCTACACCTTC. Translated: CASSLRTLQYYGHGYTF.

The chain combines TRBV18 with TRBJ2-3; 7 bases are a match to TRBD2. Germline trimming cut 3 bases from V and 4 bases from J; bases unmatched to any gene: 10. Per the germline V gene, CDR1 is KGHSH and CDR2 is LQKENI. The CDR3 runs to 16 residues. CDR3 in amino acids: CASSPPRGESPDTQYF. CDR3 in DNA: TGTGCCAGCTCACCGCCTCGGGGGGAGAGCCCAGATACGCAGTATTTT.

This chain uses TRBV6-5 with TRBJ2-1, with TRBD2 matching over 7 bases. Germline V gene lookup returns CDR1 MNHEY and CDR2 SVGAGI. Trimming cost V 7 bases and J 6 bases; bases outside gene matches: 9. The CDR3 covers 14 residues. The CDR3 is CASIISSGPNEQFF. CDR3 nucleotides: TGTGCCAGCATTATATCTAGCGGACCCAATGAGCAGTTCTTC.

This clone was observed a single time. This sequence joins TRBV6-2 or TRBV6-3 and TRBJ2-3; 11 bases match TRBD1. Germline V gene sequence: CDR1 MNHEY, CDR2 SVGEGT. The CDR3 consists of 15 residues. V trimming: 5 bases; J trimming: 6 bases; junction bases outside the gene matches: 7. The CDR3 nucleotides are TGTGCCAGCAGTCCCGGGACAGGGGGGCGGGATACGCAGTATTTT. Translation: CASSPGTGGRDTQYF.

Details on this clone: Other DNA sequences within the sample encode an identical CDR3. The chain combines TRBV12-3 or TRBV12-4 with TRBJ1-5; 7 positions agree with TRBD1. This CDR3 has 13 amino acids. Trimming cost V 5 bases and J 4 bases; bases outside gene matches: 2. The CDR3 here is CASSPGGNQPQHF. CDR3 DNA sequence: TGTGCCAGCAGTCCAGGGGGGAATCAGCCCCAGCATTTT.

Note on this clone: No conserved phenylalanine or tryptophan is present at the end of the CDR3, so a read error is the likely explanation. The DNA is left out, because the CDR3 cannot be placed on it with certainty; the CDR3 is given as TCRdb lists it. The chain uses TRBV5-1 and TRBJ1-4. From its first to its last residue, the CDR3 has 8 amino acids. CDR1 and CDR2 (germline): SGHRS, YFSETQ. The CDR3 spells CASSLALL.

The V and J genes are TRBV11-2 and TRBJ2-1; TRBD2 matches 12 bases. The CDR3 loop spans 16 amino acids. Germline CDR1 SGHAT, CDR2 FQNNGV. Losses at the gene ends were 5 bases for V and 4 bases for J; bases not matched to a gene: 6. This chain's CDR3 is CASSPRLAGEYNEQFF. The CDR3 DNA sequence: TGTGCCAGCAGCCCGCGACTAGCGGGAGAGTACAATGAGCAGTTCTTC.

This chain uses TRBV28 with TRBJ1-2; 9 nucleotides align to TRBD1. V shed 2 bases and J 6 bases; nucleotides not matched to a gene: 1. This CDR3 contains 13 residues. CDR1 and CDR2 from the germline V gene are MDHEN and SYDVKM. CDR3 sequence reads: CASSLRTGDGYTF. CDR3 DNA: TGTGCCAGCAGTTTAAGGACAGGGGATGGCTACACCTTC.

The rearrangement links TRBV29-1 to TRBJ2-1; possibly TRBD1 for D (6 bases). The germline V and J ends were trimmed by 8 bases and 2 bases, with 13 bases remaining between them. CDR3 length: 13 residues. The germline gives CDR1 SQVTM, CDR2 ANQGSEA. The CDR3 loop is CSYQGLPYNEQFF. CDR3 nucleotides: TGCAGCTATCAGGGGTTACCCTACAATGAGCAGTTCTTC.

The V and J genes are TRBV28 and TRBJ2-1; D call uncertain. The CDR3 sequence is 13 residues long. Per germline, CDR1 MDHEN and CDR2 SYDVKM. V shed 7 bases and J shed 6 bases, with 13 bases lying between them. CDR3 residues: CASTVPPANEQFF. The CDR3 DNA reads TGTGCCAGCACCGTGCCCCCAGCCAATGAGCAGTTCTTC.

With regard to this clone: Other DNA sequences in the same sample also yield this CDR3. V usage is TRBV7-9 and J usage is TRBJ1-1; D is possibly TRBD1 (6 bases). Trimming left V 1 base short and J 4 bases short, with 7 bases between. CDR1 is SEHNR, CDR2 FQNEAQ, per germline (reference sequence). The length of the CDR3 is 13 residues. CDR3 sequence (DNA): TGTGCCAGCAGCTTAGAGGGGGGCACTGAAGCTTTCTTT. This gives the protein CASSLEGGTEAFF.

Written as DNA, the CDR3 is TGCGCCAGCAGCCAAGCCGGGGAGCTGTTTTTT. It encodes CASSQAGELFF. The chain carries TRBV4-3 and TRBJ2-2; the D is unclear. The germline V gene has CDR1 LGHNA and CDR2 YSLEER. This CDR3 comprises 11 residues. Trimming left V 1 base short and J 6 bases short, with 0 bases between.

The chain links TRBV7-3 to TRBJ1-1; D is unresolved. CDR1 SGHTA and CDR2 FQGTGA come from the germline V gene. The CDR3 totals 13 residues. The V and J ends lost 4 bases and 1 base respectively, with 7 bases between them. The DNA of the CDR3 is TGTGCCAGCAGCTCACACGGGAACACTGAAGCTTTCTTT. The encoded protein is CASSSHGNTEAFF.

The V gene is TRBV5-1, the J gene TRBJ2-1; TRBD1 aligns across 9 bases. Germline assignment: CDR1 SGHRS and CDR2 YFSETQ. With V trimmed by 1 base and J by 10 bases, 9 bases remained unmatched. The CDR3 sequence is 15 residues long. CDR3 in DNA: TGCGCCAGCAGCTTGTTACAGGGGGCGATTAAAGAGCAGTTCTTC. Translating it yields CASSLLQGAIKEQFF.

Turning to this clone: Compared with germline, one end of the junction differs, possibly owing to a read error. The chain combines TRBV12-3 or TRBV12-4 with TRBJ1-2; 7 bases align to TRBD1. CDR3 length equals 13 residues. The CDR3 nucleotides read TGTGCCAGCAGCACAGGGGTAGACTATGACTACACCTTC. Protein sequence: CASSTGVDYDYTF.

The CDR3 nucleotides read TGTGCCAGCACCCAAGATGGGTATGCTGAGCAGTTCTTC. It specifies CASTQDGYAEQFF. The chain joins TRBV7-9 to TRBJ2-1; D remains ambiguous. Germline CDR1 and CDR2: SEHNR and FQNEAQ (reference sequence). The length of the CDR3 is 13 residues. Trimming left V 7 bases short and J 9 bases short, with 16 bases between. Based on the CDR3 plus reference TRBV7-9 and TRBJ2-1, the full variable domain is DTGVSQNPRHKITKRGQNVTFRCDPISEHNRLYWYRQTLGQGPEFLTYFQNEAQLEKSRLLSDRFSAERPKGSFSTLEIQRTEQGDSAMYLCASTQDGYAEQFFGPGTRLTVL.

This clone was counted a single time. The V call is TRBV30, the J call TRBJ2-1; D gene unclear. The CDR3 contains 13 residues. Between the trimmed V and J ends, which lost 4 bases and 0 bases, there was a span of 7 bases. CDR1 is GTSNPN and CDR2 is SVGIG in the germline V gene (reference sequence). CDR3 in DNA: TGTGCCTGGAACGCGGCCTCCTACAATGAGCAGTTCTTC. The encoded protein is CAWNAASYNEQFF. The variable domain in full, completed from reference TRBV30 and TRBJ2-1, reads SQTIHQWPATLVQPVGSPLSLECTVEGTSNPNLYWYRQAAGRGLQLLFYSVGIGQISSEVPQNLSASRPQDRQFILSSKKLLLSDSGFYLCAWNAASYNEQFFGPGTRLTVL.

The chain recombines TRBV3-1 (or the pseudogene TRBV3-2) with TRBJ1-1; TRBD1 aligns across 8 bases. V lost 4 bases, J lost 0 bases, and 1 base stayed unmatched. The CDR3 consists of 14 residues. The germline gives CDR1 LGHDT, CDR2 YNNKEL (reference sequence). The CDR3 coding sequence is TGTGCCAGCAGCCGGACAGGGATGAACACTGAAGCTTTCTTT. Translation gives CASSRTGMNTEAFF.

The chain employs TRBV2 and TRBJ2-7; D possibly matches TRBD1 or TRBD2 (5 bases each). The CDR3 runs 15 residues. V gave up 5 bases and J gave up 7 bases, with 21 bases separating them. Germline V gene sequence: CDR1 SNHLY, CDR2 FYNNEI. The CDR3 sequence is CASSYVPGGEGEQYF. Here the CDR3 DNA reads TGTGCCAGCAGTTACGTCCCTGGGGGAGAGGGGGAGCAGTACTTC.

V and J are TRBV18 and TRBJ2-3; 8 bases fit TRBD1. Per germline, CDR1 KGHSH and CDR2 LQKENI. The CDR3 totals 16 residues. The J segment lost 5 bases and the V segment lost 2 bases, leaving 9 bases of the junction unmatched. The CDR3 nucleotides read TGTGCCAGCTCACCATCAAGGGACAGGAAGGAAGATACGCAGTATTTT. This translates into CASSPSRDRKEDTQYF.